The entry that follows covers one T cell receptor (beta chain) sequence. This CDR3 comprises 13 residues. The V gene's germline CDR1 is GTSNPN and CDR2 SVGIG (reference sequence). Unmatched junction bases numbered 7, after V lost 4 bases and J lost 5 bases. Sequencing was performed with immunoSEQ multiplex PCR; in TCRdb, only in-frame clones are kept and a portion is missing. The sample has around 84,000 clones; 80% are singletons. The data were obtained in a study of blood T cell repertoires in COVID-19. The source of this sequence is a middle-aged woman with active or convalescent COVID-19. The sample was peripheral blood. V is TRBV30 and J is TRBJ2-5; 7 bases line up with TRBD1. The CDR3: CAWKGQVWETQYF. The CDR3 coding sequence is TGTGCCTGGAAAGGACAGGTCTGGGAGACCCAGTACTTC.